The 15 T cell receptor beta chains in this list originate from one sample, sequenced in a study of neoadjuvant nivolumab and ipilimumab in lung cancer. Sequencing was performed with immunoSEQ multiplex PCR; in TCRdb, only in-frame clones are kept and a portion is missing. The table includes around 21,000 clones, approximately 86% detected once. Material: peripheral blood, obtained before neoadjuvant nivolumab, alone or with ipilimumab. The receptors were sampled from an adult with non-small cell lung cancer.

This clone has just one count. V and J are TRBV9 and TRBJ2-1; weak D call: TRBD1 (5 bases). The ends were cut back, 0 bases at V and 13 bases at J, with 8 bases in the middle. The CDR3 runs to 11 residues. Germline values: CDR1 SGDLS, CDR2 YYNGEE. This chain's CDR3 is CASSVGRTQFF. For the CDR3, the DNA is TGTGCCAGCAGCGTAGGGCGGACACAGTTCTTC. Variable domain in full (rest from reference TRBV9 and TRBJ2-1): DSGVTQTPKHLITATGQRVTLRCSPRSGDLSVYWYQQSLDQGLQFLIQYYNGEERAKGNILERFSAQQFPDLHSELNLSSLELGDSALYFCASSVGRTQFFGPGTRLTVL.

This clone was counted a few times. The V call is TRBV2, the J call TRBJ2-2, with 7 bases fitting TRBD2. J gave up 1 base and V 1 base, and 0 bases lay outside the gene matches. The CDR3 totals 15 residues. Germline lookup yields CDR1 SNHLY and CDR2 FYNNEI. The CDR3 reads CASSEVAGNTGELFF. The CDR3, as DNA: TGTGCCAGCAGTGAAGTAGCGGGGAACACCGGGGAGCTGTTTTTT.

The CDR3, as DNA: TGCGCCAGCAGCTTACAAGGGGCATACACTGAAGCTTTCTTT. Translation gives CASSLQGAYTEAFF. This rearrangement joins TRBV5-1 to TRBJ1-1, with D perhaps TRBD1 (5 bases). Trimming removed 2 bases at V and 3 bases at J, with 11 bases between. Germline V lookup: CDR1 SGHRS, CDR2 YFSETQ. This CDR3 has 14 amino acids. Based on the CDR3 plus reference TRBV5-1 and TRBJ1-1, the full variable domain is KAGVTQTPRYLIKTRGQQVTLSCSPISGHRSVSWYQQTPGQGLQFLFEYFSETQRNKGNFPGRFSGRQFSNSRSEMNVSTLELGDSALYLCASSLQGAYTEAFFGQGTRLTVV.

Note on this clone: The junction does not match germline at one end; this may be a read error. This chain links TRBV27 with TRBJ1-2, with D possibly matching TRBD1 (5 bases). The CDR3 consists of 13 residues. Per germline, CDR1 MNHEY and CDR2 SMNVEV (reference sequence). The CDR3 spells CASRSQAGTQTVF. The CDR3 DNA sequence: TGTGCCAGTCGTTCCCAGGCGGGGACTCAAACCGTCTTC.

This chain uses TRBV11-2 with TRBJ1-1; maybe TRBD1 (5 bases). The CDR3 has 16 amino acids. CDR1 SGHAT and CDR2 FQNNGV come from the germline V gene. Trimming stripped 2 bases from V and 1 base from J, with 14 bases between. CDR3: CASSLWDGRRNTEAFF. The CDR3 DNA is TGTGCCAGCAGCTTATGGGACGGAAGACGGAACACTGAAGCTTTCTTT. Combining the CDR3 with reference TRBV11-2 and TRBJ1-1 gives the whole variable domain EAGVAQSPRYKIIEKRQSVAFWCNPISGHATLYWYQQILGQGPKLLIQFQNNGVVDDSQLPKDRFSAERLKGVDSTLKIQPAKLEDSAVYLCASSLWDGRRNTEAFFGQGTRLTVV.

The J gene is TRBJ2-5, the V gene TRBV13, with 13 nucleotides matching TRBD2. With 5 bases clipped from V and 7 bases from J, the junction kept 10 bases outside the gene matches. The CDR3 totals 16 residues. Germline V gene lookup returns CDR1 PRHDT and CDR2 FYEKMQ (reference sequence). The CDR3 protein is CASSPRLAGGLGTQYF. The CDR3 DNA follows: TGTGCCAGCAGCCCACGACTAGCGGGAGGCCTGGGGACCCAGTACTTC.

The gene calls are TRBV11-3 and TRBJ1-3, with unresolved D. V was trimmed by 4 bases and J by 3 bases, leaving 13 bases between them. CDR1 is SGHNT, CDR2 YENEEA, per germline. The CDR3 extends over 15 amino acids. The CDR3 coding sequence is TGTGCCAGCAGCTCGCGATTACCCCGTGGAAACACCATATATTTT. Translation: CASSSRLPRGNTIYF.

This rearrangement joins TRBV6-5 to TRBJ1-2, with unresolved D. The CDR3 covers 13 residues. Germline-derived CDR1 and CDR2 are MNHEY and SVGAGI. The V end lost 8 bases, the J end lost 6 bases, and 16 bases lay between the germline ends. The CDR3 coding sequence is TGTGCCAGCCTGGGAAGGACCCCCCATGGCTACACCTTC. Residues: CASLGRTPHGYTF.

CDR3 amino acids: CASSSSSGWNNEQFF. Written as DNA, the CDR3 is TGTGCCAGCAGTTCATCTAGCGGGTGGAACAATGAGCAGTTCTTC. The chain carries TRBV7-2 and TRBJ2-1; 8 nucleotides line up with TRBD2. The J segment lost 5 bases and the V segment lost 6 bases, leaving 9 bases of the junction unmatched. The CDR3 loop spans 15 amino acids. Germline CDR1 and CDR2: SGHTA and FQGNSA. Full variable domain (rest looked up from reference TRBV7-2 and TRBJ2-1): GAGVSQSPSNKVTEKGKDVELRCDPISGHTALYWYRQSLGQGLEFLIYFQGNSAPDKSGLPSDRFSAERTGGSVSTLTIQRTQQEDSAVYLCASSSSSGWNNEQFFGPGTRLTVL.

CDR3 sequence: CASSPGTYGYTF. As DNA, the CDR3 is TGTGCCAGCAGCCCCGGGACCTATGGCTACACCTTC. The chain has TRBV5-5 and TRBJ1-2; D perhaps matches TRBD1 (5 bases). Trimming took 4 bases from V and 4 from J, leaving 8 bases between them. This CDR3 spans 12 amino acids. CDR1 is SGHKS and CDR2 is YYEKEE in the germline V gene (reference sequence). Complete variable domain (other parts from reference TRBV5-5 and TRBJ1-2): DAGVTQSPTHLIKTRGQQVTLRCSPISGHKSVSWYQQVLGQGPQFIFQYYEKEERGRGNFPDRFSARQFPNYSSELNVNALLLGDSALYLCASSPGTYGYTFGSGTRLTVV.

The chain uses TRBV5-5 and TRBJ1-2; D gene unclear. V lost 2 bases to trimming and J lost 8 bases, with 19 bases between them. Germline V CDR1 and CDR2: SGHKS, YYEKEE (reference sequence). The CDR3 covers 15 residues. The CDR3 nucleotides read TGTGCCAGCAGCTTAGACGGAACCGTAGGGTTGGGCTACACCTTC. Translating it yields CASSLDGTVGLGYTF.

This chain joins TRBV11-2 and TRBJ1-2, with 7 nucleotides matching TRBD1. The CDR3 loop spans 17 amino acids. V gave up 5 bases and J gave up 8 bases; unmatched junction bases: 20. Looked up from germline, CDR1 is SGHAT and CDR2 is FQNNGV. The CDR3 coding sequence is TGTGCCAGCAGCCCAGCAATTAGTCCAGGGGGTTATTACGGCTACACCTTC. Amino acid sequence: CASSPAISPGGYYGYTF.

Only one count was recorded for this clone. The chain is built from TRBV15 and TRBJ2-6; D is unresolved. V lost 0 bases and J lost 2, with 5 bases in between. CDR1 and CDR2 from the germline V gene are LNHNV and YYDKDF (reference sequence). The CDR3 runs to 15 residues. Written as DNA, the CDR3 is TGTGCCACCAGCAGAGATCCCACTGGGGCCAACGTCCTGACTTTC. Translating it yields CATSRDPTGANVLTF.

CDR3 loop: CASSRSWRGASLKPQHF. The CDR3 nucleotides are TGTGCCAGTAGTCGATCCTGGAGAGGGGCGAGTCTTAAGCCCCAGCATTTT. The rearrangement uses TRBV19 and TRBJ1-5; maybe TRBD1 (5 bases). Trimming took off 5 bases at V and 8 bases at J, with 25 bases between the two ends. This CDR3 spans 17 amino acids. Germline loops: CDR1 LNHDA, CDR2 SQIVND (reference sequence).

This clone has more than one count but fewer than ten. Its ends do not fully match the called genes, so a read error is possible. The chain recombines TRBV18 with TRBJ1-2; TRBD1 agrees at 11 bases. The CDR3 extends over 13 amino acids. Looked up from germline, CDR1 is KGHSH and CDR2 is LQKENI. The CDR3 DNA sequence: TGTGCCAGCTCACCGGGACAGGGGGTATTTTACGCCTTC. It codes for CASSPGQGVFYAF.